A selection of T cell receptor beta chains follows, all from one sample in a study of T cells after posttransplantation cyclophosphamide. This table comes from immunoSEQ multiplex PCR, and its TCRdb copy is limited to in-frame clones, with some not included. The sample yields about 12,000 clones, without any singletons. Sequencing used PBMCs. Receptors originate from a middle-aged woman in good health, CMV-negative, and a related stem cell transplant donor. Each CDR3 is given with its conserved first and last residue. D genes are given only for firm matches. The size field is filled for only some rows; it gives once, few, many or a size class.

CDR3aa: CASSMIASGGLPGQYF; CDR3nt: TGTGCCAGTAGTATGATAGCTAGCGGGGGACTTCCCGGGCAGTATTTT; d_gene: TRBD2; abundance: -; v_gene: TRBV19; j_gene: TRBJ2-3
CDR3aa: CASSPLVSGVTGELFF; CDR3nt: TGTGCCAGCAGCCCCCTCGTTTCGGGTGTCACCGGGGAGCTGTTTTTT; d_gene: -; abundance: many; v_gene: TRBV7-9; j_gene: TRBJ2-2
CDR3aa: CASRMTGGGGELFF; CDR3nt: TGTGCCAGCAGGATGACAGGGGGCGGCGGGGAGCTGTTTTTT; d_gene: TRBD1; abundance: many; v_gene: TRBV6-1; j_gene: TRBJ2-2
CDR3aa: CASSQSGRSHSGANVLTF; CDR3nt: TGTGCCAGCAGCCAATCGGGGCGGTCCCACTCTGGGGCCAACGTCCTGACTTTC; d_gene: -; abundance: few; v_gene: TRBV16; j_gene: TRBJ2-6
CDR3aa: CASSSRSSRVGNGYTF; CDR3nt: TGTGCCAGCAGCTCCCGGTCAAGCAGGGTTGGCAATGGCTACACCTTC; d_gene: -; abundance: many; v_gene: TRBV7-2; j_gene: TRBJ1-2
CDR3aa: CASTTSGGRDTQYF; CDR3nt: TGTGCCAGCACAACTAGCGGGGGCCGAGATACGCAGTATTTT; d_gene: TRBD2; abundance: many; v_gene: TRBV6-5; j_gene: TRBJ2-3
CDR3aa: CASSLLTRSDEQFF; CDR3nt: TGTGCCAGCAGCCTACTGACTAGATCAGATGAGCAGTTCTTC; d_gene: -; abundance: many; v_gene: TRBV7-2; j_gene: TRBJ2-1
CDR3aa: CASSLGAGTSRLEQFF; CDR3nt: TGTGCCAGCAGCTTAGGGGCCGGGACTAGCAGGCTTGAGCAGTTCTTC; d_gene: TRBD2; abundance: many; v_gene: TRBV11-2; j_gene: TRBJ2-1
CDR3aa: CASSSSGYSYEQYF; CDR3nt: TGTGCCAGCAGCTCTAGCGGATACTCCTACGAGCAGTACTTC; d_gene: TRBD2; abundance: large; v_gene: TRBV5-6; j_gene: TRBJ2-7
CDR3aa: CASSRTGWGYEQYF; CDR3nt: TGTGCCAGCAGCAGGACAGGCTGGGGGTACGAGCAGTACTTC; d_gene: TRBD1; abundance: many; v_gene: TRBV27; j_gene: TRBJ2-7
CDR3aa: CASSVSIQGTLSYEQYF; CDR3nt: TGTGCCAGCAGTGTCTCCATTCAGGGGACCCTCTCCTACGAGCAGTACTTC; d_gene: -; abundance: many; v_gene: TRBV6-1; j_gene: TRBJ2-7
CDR3aa: CATSRGPGQGATYTDTQYF; CDR3nt: TGTGCCACCAGCAGAGGCCCGGGACAGGGGGCGACCTACACAGATACGCAGTATTTT; d_gene: TRBD1; abundance: many; v_gene: TRBV15; j_gene: TRBJ2-3
CDR3aa: CASMRREPPHTGELFF; CDR3nt: TGTGCCAGTATGAGGCGGGAGCCCCCCCACACCGGGGAGCTGTTTTTT; d_gene: TRBD2; abundance: many; v_gene: TRBV19; j_gene: TRBJ2-2
CDR3aa: CASSFGDRGNSPLHF; CDR3nt: TGTGCCAGCAGCTTTGGGGATAGGGGGAATTCACCCCTCCACTTT; d_gene: -; abundance: many; v_gene: TRBV7-3; j_gene: TRBJ1-6
CDR3aa: CASSPPGQGRYQPQHF; CDR3nt: TGTGCCAGCAGTCCGCCGGGACAGGGTCGGTATCAGCCCCAGCATTTT; d_gene: TRBD1; abundance: many; v_gene: TRBV28; j_gene: TRBJ1-5
CDR3aa: CASSVTGARNTEAFF; CDR3nt: TGTGCCAGCAGTGTCACAGGGGCCAGGAACACTGAAGCTTTCTTT; d_gene: TRBD1; abundance: many; v_gene: TRBV2; j_gene: TRBJ1-1
CDR3aa: CASSYDISNSPLHF; CDR3nt: TGTGCCAGCAGCTACGACATATCTAATTCACCCCTCCACTTT; d_gene: -; abundance: many; v_gene: TRBV6-6; j_gene: TRBJ1-6
CDR3aa: CASSYGRGKVYGYTF; CDR3nt: TGTGCCAGCAGTTACGGCAGGGGGAAAGTCTATGGCTACACCTTC; d_gene: TRBD1; abundance: many; v_gene: TRBV6-5; j_gene: TRBJ1-2
CDR3aa: CASSLTGQSNTGELFF; CDR3nt: TGTGCCAGCAGCTTAACCGGACAGTCGAACACCGGGGAGCTGTTTTTT; d_gene: -; abundance: many; v_gene: TRBV7-2; j_gene: TRBJ2-2
CDR3aa: CASSLQDNRNEKLFF; CDR3nt: TGTGCCAGCAGCTTACAGGACAACCGTAATGAAAAACTGTTTTTT; d_gene: -; abundance: many; v_gene: TRBV6-1; j_gene: TRBJ1-4
CDR3aa: CATESGTSGRTGTDTQYF; CDR3nt: TGTGCCACCGAATCCGGGACTAGCGGGAGGACGGGCACAGATACGCAGTATTTT; d_gene: TRBD2; abundance: -; v_gene: TRBV24-1; j_gene: TRBJ2-3
CDR3aa: CASSVGLGEGLYEQYF; CDR3nt: TGTGCCAGCAGCGTAGGCTTGGGTGAGGGTCTCTACGAGCAGTACTTC; d_gene: -; abundance: few; v_gene: TRBV9; j_gene: TRBJ2-7
CDR3aa: CATTDRVGGYTF; CDR3nt: TGTGCCACTACGGACAGGGTGGGGGGCTACACCTTC; d_gene: TRBD1; abundance: many; v_gene: TRBV19; j_gene: TRBJ1-2
CDR3aa: CASSSQGGRVETQYF; CDR3nt: TGTGCCAGCAGTTCCCAAGGGGGTAGAGTGGAGACCCAGTACTTC; d_gene: -; abundance: many; v_gene: TRBV11-1; j_gene: TRBJ2-5
CDR3aa: CASSLIGGVTEAFF; CDR3nt: TGCGCCAGCAGCTTGATTGGGGGGGTCACTGAAGCTTTCTTT; d_gene: -; abundance: many; v_gene: TRBV5-1; j_gene: TRBJ1-1
CDR3aa: CASSSWTAAGEKLFF; CDR3nt: TGTGCCAGTAGTTCATGGACCGCCGCGGGAGAAAAACTGTTTTTT; d_gene: -; abundance: many; v_gene: TRBV19; j_gene: TRBJ1-4
CDR3aa: CASSRSGTQETQYF; CDR3nt: TGTGCCAGCAGCCGCTCCGGTACCCAAGAGACCCAGTACTTC; d_gene: -; abundance: many; v_gene: TRBV5-4; j_gene: TRBJ2-5
CDR3aa: CASGTGNSPLHF; CDR3nt: TGTGCCAGCGGGACAGGGAATTCACCCCTCCACTTT; d_gene: TRBD1; abundance: many; v_gene: TRBV6-5; j_gene: TRBJ1-6
CDR3aa: CASRDAGTGVTGELFF; CDR3nt: TGCGCCAGCAGGGACGCCGGGACAGGGGTTACCGGGGAGCTGTTTTTT; d_gene: TRBD1; abundance: many; v_gene: TRBV5-1; j_gene: TRBJ2-2
CDR3aa: CASSPTSSGNTEAFF; CDR3nt: TGTGCCAGCAGTCCTACCTCCTCAGGGAACACTGAAGCTTTCTTT; d_gene: -; abundance: medium-sized; v_gene: TRBV6-1; j_gene: TRBJ1-1
CDR3aa: CASSLGVASGREKLFF; CDR3nt: TGCGCCAGCAGCTTGGGGGTGGCCTCAGGCAGGGAAAAACTGTTTTTT; d_gene: -; abundance: many; v_gene: TRBV5-1; j_gene: TRBJ1-4
CDR3aa: CASSLDSDYGYTF; CDR3nt: TGTGCCAGCAGCTTGGACTCGGACTATGGCTACACCTTC; d_gene: -; abundance: many; v_gene: TRBV5-4; j_gene: TRBJ1-2
CDR3aa: CASSQSGGVNRQYF; CDR3nt: TGTGCCAGCAGTCAATCCGGGGGGGTAAATCGGCAGTACTTC; d_gene: TRBD2; abundance: many; v_gene: TRBV6-2/TRBV6-3; j_gene: TRBJ2-7
CDR3aa: CASSPGAAKNIQYF; CDR3nt: TGTGCCAGCTCACCAGGGGCGGCCAAAAACATTCAGTACTTC; d_gene: -; abundance: many; v_gene: TRBV18; j_gene: TRBJ2-4
CDR3aa: CASTRGFEGYTF; CDR3nt: TGTGCCAGCACCAGGGGTTTTGAAGGCTACACCTTC; d_gene: -; abundance: many; v_gene: TRBV6-2/TRBV6-3; j_gene: TRBJ1-2
CDR3aa: CASSDKGGKMSSYEQYF; CDR3nt: TGTGCCAGCAGTGATAAAGGCGGCAAGATGAGCTCCTACGAGCAGTACTTC; d_gene: -; abundance: many; v_gene: TRBV2; j_gene: TRBJ2-7
CDR3aa: CASSLVEGGQQLSNQPQHF; CDR3nt: TGTGCCAGCAGTTTAGTTGAAGGGGGACAGCAATTAAGCAATCAGCCCCAGCATTTT; d_gene: TRBD1; abundance: many; v_gene: TRBV27; j_gene: TRBJ1-5